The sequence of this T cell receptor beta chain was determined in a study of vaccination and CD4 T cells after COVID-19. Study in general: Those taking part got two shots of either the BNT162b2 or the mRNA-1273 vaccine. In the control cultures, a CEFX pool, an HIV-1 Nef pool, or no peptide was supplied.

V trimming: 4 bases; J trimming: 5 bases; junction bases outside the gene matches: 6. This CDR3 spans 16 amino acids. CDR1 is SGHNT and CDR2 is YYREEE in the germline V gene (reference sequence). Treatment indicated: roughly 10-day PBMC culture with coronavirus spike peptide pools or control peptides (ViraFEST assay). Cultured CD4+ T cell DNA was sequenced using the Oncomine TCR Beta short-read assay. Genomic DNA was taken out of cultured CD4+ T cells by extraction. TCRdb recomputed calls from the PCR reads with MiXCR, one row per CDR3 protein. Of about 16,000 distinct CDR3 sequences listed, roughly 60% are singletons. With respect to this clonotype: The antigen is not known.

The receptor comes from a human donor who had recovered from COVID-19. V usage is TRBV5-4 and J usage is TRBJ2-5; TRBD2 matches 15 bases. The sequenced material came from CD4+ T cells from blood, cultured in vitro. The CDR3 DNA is TGTGCCAGCAGCCGGACTAGCGGGGGGGCCGGGGAGACCCAGTACTTC. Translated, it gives CASSRTSGGAGETQYF.